The 6 T cell receptor beta chains given below trace back to one sample, sequenced in a study of blood T cell repertoires in COVID-19. The assay was immunoSEQ multiplex PCR, and TCRdb's table has in-frame clones only and misses some. This table holds about 53,000 clones, around 83% found once. The sequenced sample was peripheral blood. The source of these receptors is a man between 70 and 80 years old with active COVID-19.

This chain links TRBV18 with TRBJ1-4; the D gene is possibly TRBD1 (5 bases). The CDR3 is 17 residues long. Trimming left V 1 base short and J 0 bases short, with 12 bases between. Germline V gene lookup returns CDR1 KGHSH and CDR2 LQKENI. The CDR3 DNA follows: TGTGCCAGCTCACCACTTGAGGCGGGGGCAACTAATGAAAAACTGTTTTTT. The encoded protein is CASSPLEAGATNEKLFF.

In this sample, this clone turned up a few times. The rearrangement joins TRBV6-5 to TRBJ2-1, with 7 bases aligning to TRBD2. V shed 5 bases and J 8 bases; nucleotides not matched to a gene: 6. Germline CDR1 reads MNHEY; CDR2 reads SVGAGI. The CDR3 sequence is 13 residues long. The CDR3 protein is CASSPGGSHEQFF. The CDR3 coding sequence is TGTGCCAGCAGTCCCGGGGGGTCCCATGAGCAGTTCTTC.

V usage is TRBV11-3 and J usage is TRBJ2-3, with 9 bases fitting TRBD2. After removal of 1 base from V and 7 bases from J, the junction contained 9 bases not matched to a gene. Germline CDR1 SGHNT, CDR2 YENEEA. The CDR3 length is 16 residues. This CDR3 is CASSLVASGVTHTQYF. In nucleotides, the CDR3 is TGTGCCAGCAGCTTAGTGGCTAGCGGGGTAACGCATACGCAGTATTTT.

This clone was observed a handful of times. V is TRBV6-6 and J is TRBJ2-2; D may be TRBD2 (7 bases). Germline V lookup: CDR1 MNHNY, CDR2 SVGAGI (reference sequence). Trimming removed 2 bases at V and 4 bases at J, with 11 bases between. The CDR3 is made up of 15 amino acids. The CDR3 coding sequence is TGTGCCAGCAGTTACGCGGGGGCATCCACCGGGGAGCTGTTTTTT. It is translated as CASSYAGASTGELFF.

The rearrangement uses TRBV10-3 and TRBJ1-4; no firm D call. CDR3 length equals 16 residues. Germline V gene data show CDR1 as ENHRY and CDR2 as SYGVKD. The V end was cut by 0 bases, the J end by 7 bases, with 15 bases between. The CDR3: CAISESTSGPREKLFF. The CDR3 region has the DNA TGTGCCATCAGTGAGTCGACGTCTGGGCCACGTGAAAAACTGTTTTTT.

About this clone: The germline gene is not matched at one end of the junction; a read error may be the cause. The chain has TRBV11-2 and TRBJ2-1; 10 bases fit TRBD2. Looked up from germline, CDR1 is SGHAT and CDR2 is FQNNGV. The CDR3 length is 12 residues. CDR3 coding DNA: TGTGCCAGCACCCGTAGCGGGGGGACCGCAATCTTC. This sequence encodes CASTRSGGTAIF.